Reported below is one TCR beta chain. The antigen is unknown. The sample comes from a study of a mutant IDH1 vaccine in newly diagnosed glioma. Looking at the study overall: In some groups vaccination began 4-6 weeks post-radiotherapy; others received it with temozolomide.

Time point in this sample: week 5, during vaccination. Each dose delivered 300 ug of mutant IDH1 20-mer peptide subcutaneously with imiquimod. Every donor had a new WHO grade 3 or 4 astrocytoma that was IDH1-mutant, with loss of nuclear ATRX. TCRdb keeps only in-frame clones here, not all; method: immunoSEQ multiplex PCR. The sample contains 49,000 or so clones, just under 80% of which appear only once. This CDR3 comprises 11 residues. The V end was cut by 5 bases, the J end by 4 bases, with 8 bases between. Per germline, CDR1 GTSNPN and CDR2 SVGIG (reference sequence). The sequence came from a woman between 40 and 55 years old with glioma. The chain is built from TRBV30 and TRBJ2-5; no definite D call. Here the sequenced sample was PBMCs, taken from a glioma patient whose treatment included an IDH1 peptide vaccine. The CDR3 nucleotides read TGTGCCTGGGGCGGCGTAGAGACCCAGTACTTC. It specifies CAWGGVETQYF.